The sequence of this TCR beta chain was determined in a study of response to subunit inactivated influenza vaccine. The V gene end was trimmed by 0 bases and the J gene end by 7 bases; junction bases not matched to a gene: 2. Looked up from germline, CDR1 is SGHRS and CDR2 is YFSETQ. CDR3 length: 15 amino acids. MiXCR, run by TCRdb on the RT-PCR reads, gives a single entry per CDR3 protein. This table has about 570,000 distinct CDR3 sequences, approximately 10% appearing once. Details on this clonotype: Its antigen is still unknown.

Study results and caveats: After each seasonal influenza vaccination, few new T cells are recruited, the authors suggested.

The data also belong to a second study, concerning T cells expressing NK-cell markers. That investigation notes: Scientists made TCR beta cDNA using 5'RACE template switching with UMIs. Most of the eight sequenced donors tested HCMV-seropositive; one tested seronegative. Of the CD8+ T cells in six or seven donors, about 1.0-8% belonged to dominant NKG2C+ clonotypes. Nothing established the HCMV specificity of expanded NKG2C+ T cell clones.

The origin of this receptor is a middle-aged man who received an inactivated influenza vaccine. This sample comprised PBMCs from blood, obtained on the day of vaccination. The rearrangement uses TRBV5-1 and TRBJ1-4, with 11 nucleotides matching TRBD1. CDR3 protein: CASSLGTGGGEKLFF. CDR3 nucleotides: TGCGCCAGCAGCTTGGGGACAGGGGGCGGTGAAAAACTGTTTTTT.